This entry describes one T cell receptor (beta chain). These data come from a study of CD8 T cells in ankylosing spondylitis. TCRdb re-called the 5' RACE reads through MiXCR, storing one row per CDR3 protein. The table has under 250,000 distinct CDR3 sequences, under 35% seen once; the top ten hold 3.5% to 4.5%. V was pared by 5 bases and J by 7 bases, with 11 bases between. This CDR3 has 12 residues. Germline lookup yields CDR1 SEHNR and CDR2 FQNEAQ (reference sequence). V and J are TRBV7-9 and TRBJ1-1, with TRBD1 as a possible D gene (6 bases). The source is a male donor with ankylosing spondylitis or in good health (not recorded which). Specimen: blood, either unsorted or a sorted T cell fraction (not recorded which). The CDR3 loop reads CASSRGGSEAFF. The CDR3 DNA sequence: TGTGCCAGCAGCCGAGGGGGGAGTGAAGCTTTCTTT.